These T cell receptor beta chains were read from a single sample in a study of post-analysis software for immune sequencing data. TCRdb fed the PCR reads into MiXCR, producing one record per CDR3 protein. Altogether some 370,000 distinct CDR3 sequences are present, less than 40% being singletons, with the ten largest covering over 10%. The sample taken for sequencing was blood. The receptor set was obtained from a girl aged 5 to 17 with multiple sclerosis. The CDR3 runs from the conserved cysteine through the conserved F or W. A D gene is named only where the DNA matches it firmly. Clone size is stated in some rows and not others, as once, few, many or a class when expanded.

clone_size	d_call	j_call	v_call	cdr3_aa	cdr3_nt
many	.	TRBJ2-5	TRBV9	CASSGRADHETQYF	TGTGCCAGCAGCGGACGAGCGGATCACGAGACCCAGTACTTC
many	.	TRBJ2-3	TRBV28	CASSLRGLAKDTDTQYF	TGTGCCAGCAGTTTAAGGGGGCTAGCGAAGGACACAGATACGCAGTATTTT
few	.	TRBJ2-5	TRBV5-1	CASSLGPGEETQYF	TGCGCCAGCAGCTTGGGCCCAGGGGAAGAGACCCAGTACTTC
.	.	TRBJ2-3	TRBV6-4	CASSDFGGGNADTQYF	TGTGCCAGCAGTGACTTTGGGGGTGGTAATGCAGATACGCAGTATTTT
.	.	TRBJ2-7	TRBV14	CASSQVQSGLKRPYEQYF	TGTGCCAGCAGCCAAGTTCAGAGTGGGCTTAAAAGGCCCTACGAGCAGTACTTC
.	TRBD1	TRBJ2-7	TRBV7-2	CASSMTGWGPYEQYF	TGTGCCAGCAGCATGACAGGGTGGGGACCCTACGAGCAGTACTTC
.	TRBD2	TRBJ2-5	TRBV7-2	CASSLAGLAGVETRYF	TGTGCCAGCAGCTTAGCGGGACTAGCGGGGGTTGAGACCCGGTACTTC
.	.	TRBJ2-2	TRBV12-3/TRBV12-4	CASSLGPPGHQNTGELFF	TGTGCCAGCAGTTTAGGACCCCCGGGACACCAGAACACCGGGGAGCTGTTTTTT
.	.	TRBJ2-7	TRBV12-3/TRBV12-4	CASSLRDRSSYEQYF	TGTGCCAGCAGCCTCCGAGACAGGAGCTCCTACGAGCAGTACTTC
few	TRBD1	TRBJ2-7	TRBV12-3/TRBV12-4	CASSSQTGAGYEQYF	TGTGCCAGCAGTTCCCAAACAGGGGCCGGGTACGAGCAGTACTTC
few	TRBD2	TRBJ2-1	TRBV5-1	CASSAFSGGANNEQFF	TGCGCCAGCAGCGCGTTTAGCGGGGGGGCTAACAATGAGCAGTTCTTC
.	.	TRBJ2-5	TRBV7-2	CASSSLPPGHLQETQYF	TGTGCCAGCAGCTCATTACCTCCGGGACACCTCCAAGAGACCCAGTACTTC
.	TRBD1	TRBJ1-4	TRBV7-6	CASSPGPQGVLSEKLFF	TGTGCCAGCAGCCCGGGCCCGCAGGGGGTATTAAGTGAAAAACTGTTTTTT
.	TRBD1	TRBJ1-2	TRBV7-9	CASSHRGPSNYGYTF	TGTGCCAGCAGCCACAGGGGACCCTCTAACTATGGCTACACCTTC
.	.	TRBJ2-7	TRBV7-8	CASSLDPVGAEQYF	TGTGCCAGCAGCTTAGATCCAGTGGGCGCCGAGCAGTACTTC
.	.	TRBJ2-2	TRBV10-1	CASSAGVGELFF	TGCGCCAGCAGTGCGGGCGTCGGGGAGCTGTTTTTT
.	.	TRBJ1-4	TRBV11-2	CASSAIDLANEKLFF	TGTGCCAGCAGCGCTATCGACTTAGCTAATGAAAAACTGTTTTTT
.	TRBD1	TRBJ1-2	TRBV7-2	CASSLGWIAGGYGYTF	TGTGCCAGCAGCTTAGGTTGGATTGCAGGGGGCTATGGCTACACCTTC
.	TRBD1	TRBJ2-1	TRBV7-3	CASSKDVRTGGNEQFF	TGTGCCAGCAGCAAAGACGTCCGGACAGGGGGCAATGAGCAGTTCTTC
.	TRBD1	TRBJ2-7	TRBV5-1	CASSFRTGNYEQYF	TGCGCCAGCAGCTTCCGGACAGGGAACTACGAGCAGTACTTC
few	.	TRBJ1-2	TRBV3-1	CASSQGLQNYGYTF	TGTGCCAGCAGCCAAGGCTTACAGAACTATGGCTACACCTTC
.	.	TRBJ2-1	TRBV6-5	CASRYSKLNEQFF	TGTGCCAGCAGGTACTCGAAGCTGAATGAGCAGTTCTTC
few	.	TRBJ2-3	TRBV12-3/TRBV12-4	CASTSYSGTDTQYF	TGTGCCAGCACCAGCTACTCCGGGACAGATACGCAGTATTTT
.	TRBD2	TRBJ2-1	TRBV20-1	CSTRDLPSGGSEQFF	TGCAGTACTAGAGATCTCCCTAGCGGGGGGTCTGAGCAGTTCTTC
.	TRBD2	TRBJ2-1	TRBV4-3	CASSQGTSGGREQFF	TGCGCCAGCAGCCAAGGTACTAGCGGGGGTCGGGAGCAGTTCTTC
.	.	TRBJ2-6	TRBV6-2/TRBV6-3	CASSYRPVSTSSGANVLTF	TGTGCCAGCAGTTACCGCCCAGTTAGCACCAGCTCTGGGGCCAACGTCCTGACTTTC
.	.	TRBJ2-1	TRBV6-5	CASKFGGNGEQFF	TGTGCCAGCAAGTTTGGGGGAAACGGTGAGCAGTTCTTC
few	.	TRBJ2-3	TRBV20-1	CSAPGGASTDTQYF	TGCAGTGCCCCCGGAGGGGCTAGCACAGATACGCAGTATTTT
.	TRBD2	TRBJ2-5	TRBV6-5	CASTKPGGGETQYF	TGTGCCAGCACTAAACCCGGGGGGGGAGAGACCCAGTACTTC
many	.	TRBJ2-7	TRBV29-1	CSAIIHEQYF	TGCAGCGCCATCATCCACGAGCAGTACTTC
many	.	TRBJ2-6	TRBV5-1	CASSLASSGANVLTF	TGCGCCAGCAGCTTGGCGAGCTCTGGGGCCAACGTCCTGACTTTC
few	.	TRBJ2-3	TRBV4-1	CASSQPTQDTQYF	TGCGCCAGCAGCCAACCTACCCAAGATACGCAGTATTTT
.	TRBD2	TRBJ2-4	TRBV18	CASSPSGGGSAIQYF	TGTGCCAGCTCACCATCGGGAGGGGGTAGTGCCATTCAGTACTTC
many	TRBD2	TRBJ2-5	TRBV20-1	CSQPKPGLAAKTQYF	TGCAGTCAACCAAAACCAGGACTAGCGGCGAAGACCCAGTACTTC
.	TRBD1	TRBJ2-5	TRBV7-2	CASSLVEGAQETQYF	TGTGCCAGCAGCTTAGTTGAGGGGGCGCAAGAGACCCAGTACTTC
.	TRBD2	TRBJ2-1	TRBV6-1	CASSENSGGGNEQFF	TGTGCCAGCAGTGAGAATTCGGGGGGGGGAAATGAGCAGTTCTTC
.	.	TRBJ1-1	TRBV6-6	CASRLRGTEAFF	TGTGCCAGTCGTCTGAGGGGCACTGAAGCTTTCTTT
few	.	TRBJ2-3	TRBV7-9	CASLPPRTHPTDTQYF	TGTGCCAGCCTCCCCCCGCGGACTCACCCCACGGATACGCAGTATTTT
.	.	TRBJ2-7	TRBV27	CATGNSLLEQYF	TGTGCCACCGGAAACAGCCTTCTCGAGCAGTACTTC
few	TRBD2	TRBJ2-5	TRBV3-1	CASSQGLAGYQETQYF	TGTGCCAGCAGCCAAGGGCTAGCGGGGTACCAAGAGACCCAGTACTTC